This TCR beta chain was retrieved from a study of T cell responses to AZD1222 COVID-19 vaccine. Assay: immunoSEQ multiplex PCR; the TCRdb copy retains only in-frame clones and omits some. The data contain some 170,000 clones, around nine tenths of them singletons. Overall study findings and caveats: Baseline serology detected seropositivity in only six AZD1222 recipients.

With respect to this clone: Its antigen remains unknown.

The V and J ends lost 3 bases and 10 bases, in that order; junction bases with no gene match: 9. Germline V gene sequence: CDR1 SGHTA, CDR2 FQGNSA. The CDR3 is made up of 16 amino acids. The material was peripheral blood, obtained on day 0 of AZD1222 vaccination. J is TRBJ2-1 and V is TRBV7-2, with TRBD2 identical over 13 bases. The origin of this receptor is an adult in good health. CDR3 bases: TGTGCCAGCAGCTTGATGGGGCTACTAGCGGGAGGGGAGCAGTTCTTC. Translation gives CASSLMGLLAGGEQFF.